This TCR beta chain was identified in a study of blood T cell repertoires in COVID-19. Study summary: Sites across the United States, Italy and Spain contributed samples from acute and convalescent COVID-19. PBMCs, B-cell-depleted T cells, or T cells provided the cDNA or gDNA that made up the material.

This clone was counted a few times. Authors' data handling: Using reference gene primer amplification, nucleated cell counts were estimated. The data were produced by immunoSEQ multiplex PCR, yet TCRdb's version contains in-frame clones alone and is incomplete. The V and J calls and clone size are taken from that table; D and trimming were inferred from the DNA. Here the sample spans 300,000 to 500,000 clones, roughly 90% being singletons. Participants reported their clinical history, and cohort assignment relied on those reports. Trimming cost V 8 bases and J 3 bases; bases outside gene matches: 6. CDR1 and CDR2 from the germline V gene are SGHAT and FQNNGV. The CDR3 is 13 residues long.

The TCR sequence derives from a woman in her 30s with acute COVID-19. This chain connects TRBV11-2 to TRBJ1-2; TRBD1 aligns across 7 bases. Sequenced sample: PBMCs or T cells enriched from blood (not recorded which). The CDR3 DNA reads as TGTGCCAGCGGGAGACAGGGACACTATGGCTACACCTTC. Protein sequence: CASGRQGHYGYTF.